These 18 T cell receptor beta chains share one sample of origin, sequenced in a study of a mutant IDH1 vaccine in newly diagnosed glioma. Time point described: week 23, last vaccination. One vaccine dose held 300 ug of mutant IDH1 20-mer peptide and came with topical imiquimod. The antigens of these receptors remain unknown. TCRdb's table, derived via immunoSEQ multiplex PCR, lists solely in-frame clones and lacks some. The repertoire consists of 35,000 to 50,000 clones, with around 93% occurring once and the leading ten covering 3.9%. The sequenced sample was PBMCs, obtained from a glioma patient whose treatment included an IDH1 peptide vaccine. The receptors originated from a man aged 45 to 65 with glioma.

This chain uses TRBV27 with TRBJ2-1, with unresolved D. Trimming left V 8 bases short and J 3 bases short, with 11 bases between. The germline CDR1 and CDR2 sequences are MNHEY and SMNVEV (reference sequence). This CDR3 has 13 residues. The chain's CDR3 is CASGISYYNEQFF. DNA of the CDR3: TGTGCCAGCGGGATATCTTACTACAATGAGCAGTTCTTC.

The CDR3 protein is CASSLYSELADTQYF. The CDR3 coding sequence is TGCGCCAGCAGCTTGTACTCTGAACTGGCAGATACGCAGTATTTT. This chain uses TRBV5-1 with TRBJ2-3; D remains unclear. Germline-derived CDR1 and CDR2 are SGHRS and YFSETQ. V lost 1 base and J 4 bases, leaving 13 bases between the germline ends. This CDR3 region has 15 residues.

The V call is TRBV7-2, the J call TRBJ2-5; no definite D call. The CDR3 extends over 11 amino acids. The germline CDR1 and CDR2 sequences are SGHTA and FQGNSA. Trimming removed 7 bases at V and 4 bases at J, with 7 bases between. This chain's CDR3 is CASTNLETQYF. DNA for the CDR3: TGTGCCAGCACCAACCTAGAGACCCAGTACTTC.

The CDR3 DNA reads as TGTGCCACCAGCAGTGGGACAGGGGTAAGTCAGCCCCAGCATTTT. Protein product: CATSSGTGVSQPQHF. V is TRBV15 and J is TRBJ1-5; 10 nucleotides match TRBD1. The CDR3 contains 15 residues. CDR1 and CDR2 (germline): LNHNV, YYDKDF (reference sequence). Germline trimming cut 3 bases from V and 6 bases from J; bases unmatched to any gene: 5.

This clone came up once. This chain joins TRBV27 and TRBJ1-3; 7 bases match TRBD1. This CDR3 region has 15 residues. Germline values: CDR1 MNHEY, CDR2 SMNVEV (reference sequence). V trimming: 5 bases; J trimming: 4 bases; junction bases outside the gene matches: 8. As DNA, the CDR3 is TGTGCCAGCAGTCAAGACAGGGAGTGGGGAAACACCATATATTTT. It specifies CASSQDREWGNTIYF.

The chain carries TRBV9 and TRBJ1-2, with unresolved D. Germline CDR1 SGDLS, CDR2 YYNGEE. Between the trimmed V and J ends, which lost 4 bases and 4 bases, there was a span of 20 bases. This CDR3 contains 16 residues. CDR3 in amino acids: CASSHPDSSFFYGYTF. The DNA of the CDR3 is TGTGCCAGCAGCCACCCGGACTCCTCTTTCTTCTATGGCTACACCTTC.

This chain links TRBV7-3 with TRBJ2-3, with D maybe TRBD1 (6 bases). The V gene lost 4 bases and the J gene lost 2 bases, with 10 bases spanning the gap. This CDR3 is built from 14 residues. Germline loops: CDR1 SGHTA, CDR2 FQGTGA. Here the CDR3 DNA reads TGTGCCAGCAGCTACAACAGGGACACAGATACGCAGTATTTT. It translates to CASSYNRDTDTQYF.

The CDR3 region is CASSLRQTDTGELFF. CDR3 DNA: TGTGCCAGCAGCTTGAGACAAACCGACACCGGGGAGCTGTTTTTT. The chain couples TRBV5-4 to TRBJ2-2; unclear D gene. The CDR3 totals 15 residues. Trimming pared 1 base from V and 3 bases from J, leaving 10 bases between. Per the germline V gene, CDR1 is SGHNT and CDR2 is YYREEE (reference sequence). The full variable domain, in which reference TRBV5-4 and TRBJ2-2 provide the parts outside the CDR3, is ETGVTQSPTHLIKTRGQQVTLRCSSQSGHNTVSWYQQALGQGPQFIFQYYREEENGRGNFPPRFSGLQFPNYSSELNVNALELDDSALYLCASSLRQTDTGELFFGEGSRLTVL.

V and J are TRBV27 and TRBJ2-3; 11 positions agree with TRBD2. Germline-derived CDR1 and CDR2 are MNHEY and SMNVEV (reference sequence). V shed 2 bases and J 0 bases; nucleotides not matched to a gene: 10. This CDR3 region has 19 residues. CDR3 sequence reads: CASSLLIAGGLLSTDTQYF. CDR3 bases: TGTGCCAGCAGTTTACTGATAGCGGGAGGGTTACTAAGCACAGATACGCAGTATTTT.

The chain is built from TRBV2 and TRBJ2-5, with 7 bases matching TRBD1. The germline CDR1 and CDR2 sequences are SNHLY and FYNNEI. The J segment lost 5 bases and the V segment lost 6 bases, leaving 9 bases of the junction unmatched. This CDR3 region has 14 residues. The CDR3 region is CASRRQTGWETQYF. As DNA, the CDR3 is TGTGCCAGCAGAAGACAGACAGGGTGGGAGACCCAGTACTTC.

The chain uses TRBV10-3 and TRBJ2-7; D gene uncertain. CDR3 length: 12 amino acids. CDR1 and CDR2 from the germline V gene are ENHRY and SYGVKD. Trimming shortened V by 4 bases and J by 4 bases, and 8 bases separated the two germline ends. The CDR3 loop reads CAISGREYEQYF. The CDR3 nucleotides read TGTGCCATCAGTGGGAGAGAGTACGAGCAGTACTTC.

The CDR3 region is CASSEAEVHGYEQYF. The CDR3, as DNA: TGTGCCAGCAGTGAAGCGGAGGTCCATGGCTACGAGCAGTACTTC. The V gene is TRBV6-1, the J gene TRBJ2-7; perhaps TRBD2 as D (5 bases). This CDR3 has 15 residues. The germline gives CDR1 MNHNS, CDR2 SASEGT. Trimming took 0 bases from V and 3 from J, leaving 12 bases between them.

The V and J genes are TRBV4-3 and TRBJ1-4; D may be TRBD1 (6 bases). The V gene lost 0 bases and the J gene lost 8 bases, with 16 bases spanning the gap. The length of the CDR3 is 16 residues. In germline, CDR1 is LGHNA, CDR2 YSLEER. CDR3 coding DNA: TGCGCCAGCAGCCAAGATAGAATTGGGGGGCGCGAAAAACTGTTTTTT. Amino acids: CASSQDRIGGREKLFF.

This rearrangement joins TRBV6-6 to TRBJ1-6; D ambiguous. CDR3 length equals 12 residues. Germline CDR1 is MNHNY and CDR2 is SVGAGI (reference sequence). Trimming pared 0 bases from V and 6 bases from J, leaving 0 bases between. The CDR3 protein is CASSYSNSPLHF. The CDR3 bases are TGTGCCAGCAGTTACTCTAATTCACCCCTCCACTTT.

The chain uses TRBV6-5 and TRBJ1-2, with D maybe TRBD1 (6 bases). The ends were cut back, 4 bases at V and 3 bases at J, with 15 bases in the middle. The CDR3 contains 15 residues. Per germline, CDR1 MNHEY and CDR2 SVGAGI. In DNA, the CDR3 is TGTGCCAGCAGTTCCATCCTGGACAGAGACTATGGCTACACCTTC. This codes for CASSSILDRDYGYTF.

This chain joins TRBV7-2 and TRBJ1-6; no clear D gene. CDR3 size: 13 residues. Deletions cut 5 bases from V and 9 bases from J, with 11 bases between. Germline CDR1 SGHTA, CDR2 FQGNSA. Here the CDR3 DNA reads TGTGCCAGCAGCCTCGACGGGCCTTCACCCCTCCACTTT. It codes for CASSLDGPSPLHF.

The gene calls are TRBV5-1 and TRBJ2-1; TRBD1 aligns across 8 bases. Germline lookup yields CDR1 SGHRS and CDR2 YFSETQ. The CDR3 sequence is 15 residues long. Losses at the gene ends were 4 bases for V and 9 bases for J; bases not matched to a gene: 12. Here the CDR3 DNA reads TGCGCCAGCAGCCCGAGACAGGGGCGCGGGGTTGAGCAGTTCTTC. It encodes CASSPRQGRGVEQFF. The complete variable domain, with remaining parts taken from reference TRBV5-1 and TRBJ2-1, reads KAGVTQTPRYLIKTRGQQVTLSCSPISGHRSVSWYQQTPGQGLQFLFEYFSETQRNKGNFPGRFSGRQFSNSRSEMNVSTLELGDSALYLCASSPRQGRGVEQFFGPGTRLTVL.

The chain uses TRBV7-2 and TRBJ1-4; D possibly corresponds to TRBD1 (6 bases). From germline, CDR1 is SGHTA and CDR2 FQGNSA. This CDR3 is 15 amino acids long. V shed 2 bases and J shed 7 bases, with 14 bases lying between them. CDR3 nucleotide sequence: TGTGCCAGCAGCTTACGGTTTACACAGGGTGAAAAACTGTTTTTT. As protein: CASSLRFTQGEKLFF.